This T cell receptor (beta chain) came from a study of control samples from healthy donors and cancer patients. Trimming pared 4 bases from V and 8 bases from J, leaving 17 bases between. Germline V gene sequence: CDR1 SGHNT, CDR2 YENEEA. This CDR3 contains 14 residues. Clones were sequenced by immunoSEQ multiplex PCR, and TCRdb holds only the in-frame ones, with some missing. The table shows roughly 59,000 clones, with about 92% occurring only once. The sequencing sample was made of PBMCs. This sequence joins TRBV11-3 and TRBJ1-1; D is undetermined. The sequence was obtained from a man aged 35-49 years with colorectal cancer. Here the CDR3 reads CASSSLLVAEEAFF. The CDR3 DNA follows: TGTGCCAGCAGCTCCCTGTTAGTGGCAGAGGAAGCTTTCTTT.